Reported below is one TCR beta chain. No cognate antigen has been identified for it. No quality values exist for individual bases; no much larger clone is one base distant. Focal radiation therapy combined with CTLA-4 blockade (ipilimumab) was tested in patients with chemo-refractory metastatic non-small-cell lung cancer. This sample is part of a study of radiotherapy plus CTLA-4 blockade in lung cancer (dated by TCRdb to 2017 to 2018). At the level of the whole study: Among the enrolled patients, about 19% had an objective response, and 31% reached disease control. The research as a whole found: After treatment with radiotherapy and ipilimumab, TCR clones that came from tumors expanded in the peripheral blood. The strongest predictors of response, as reported, were early dynamic changes in blood T cell clones along with a rise in serum interferon-beta after radiation.

CDR1 and CDR2, per the germline V gene, are SGHAT and FQNNGV. V sheds 5 bases and J sheds 0 bases, leaving 11 bases between their ends. The CDR3 numbers 15 residues from cysteine through phenylalanine. Only the CDR3 DNA is retained, 45 bases long and in frame from the first base. To prepare the library, the immunoSEQ multiplex PCR assay was applied. TCRdb stores this immuneACCESS table with in-frame sequences only. Part of the clones is absent; in the studies checked, under half of the shortfall reflects unresolved V genes, and no reason is known for the rest. The sample has roughly 73,000 clones on record, roughly 87% of them singletons. In total, the top ten clones hold over 35% of the sample.

This receptor chain uses TRBV11-2 and TRBJ1-3; a tentative D match to TRBD1 spans 5 bases. The receptor's source is a human donor with non-small cell lung cancer that progressed on radiotherapy plus ipilimumab. Sequencing used peripheral blood, obtained from a patient treated with radiotherapy plus ipilimumab. The CDR3 sequence is CASSIDSFSGNTIYF. The sequenced DNA is TGTGCCAGCAGCATCGACAGTTTCTCTGGAAACACCATATATTTT.